This T cell receptor (beta chain) is from a study of T cell repertoires in cytomegalovirus infection. A few counts support this clonotype. Germline-derived CDR1 and CDR2 are LNHDA and SQIVND (reference sequence). With 3 bases removed from V and 8 bases from J, the gap between germline ends came to 13 bases. The CDR3 extends over 13 amino acids. A single record per CDR3 protein comes from TCRdb applying MiXCR to the reads. The sample comprises 300,000 to 450,000 distinct CDR3 sequences, approximately 18% of which are singletons, and 8.7% rests with the top ten. This sequence was found in a human donor in good health (CMV status not recorded). Some clones in this sample may be carry-over from other donors' samples. The chain combines TRBV19 with TRBJ1-1; D call uncertain. Sequencing was done on a sample of PBMCs. CDR3 nucleotide sequence: TGTGCCAGTAGTATTGGTCACGGAGCGGAAGCTTTCTTT. Translating it yields CASSIGHGAEAFF.